At least ten counts were recorded for the clone carrying this T cell receptor (beta chain). The antigen is not known. The sample originates from a study of CD8+CD57+ T cells in acquired aplastic anemia. Study-wide background: Across the sorted CD4+ and CD8+ cells, DNA amounts averaged roughly 3.5 ug. Study-level results: The CD8+ Simpson's diversity of patients and controls was not significantly different. Researchers report that about 29 CD8+ CDR3 sequences appeared in both patients and controls.

TCR beta VDJ and CDR3 profiling used genomic DNA as template. TCRdb re-analysed the reads in MiXCR, keeping a single row per CDR3 protein. This table holds 150,000 to 200,000 distinct CDR3 sequences, 55% to 70% found once. CDR3 length: 14 amino acids. The ends were cut back, 2 bases at V and 3 bases at J, with 10 bases in the middle. Germline V gene sequence: CDR1 PRHDT, CDR2 FYEKMQ (reference sequence). The J gene is TRBJ1-2, the V gene TRBV13; tentatively, D is TRBD1 (6 bases). The sequence was obtained from a human donor with severe aplastic anemia or a healthy control (not recorded which). Sequencing input: sorted CD4+, CD8+, or CD8+CD57+ T cells (not recorded which) from PBMCs. The chain's CDR3 is CASSLWGADYGYTF. The DNA for the CDR3 is TGTGCCAGCAGCTTATGGGGGGCAGACTATGGCTACACCTTC.